This T cell receptor (beta chain) comes out of a study of OX40 agonist ivuxolimab in advanced cancers. About the investigation overall: The costimulatory receptor OX40 (CD134) was targeted by ivuxolimab, a fully human IgG2 agonistic monoclonal antibody. Of the roughly 51 patients in dose escalation, some 19 had hepatocellular carcinoma, some 15 had melanoma, 9 had renal cell carcinoma and 9 had head and neck cancer. Three dose-escalation patients achieved partial responses, one with hepatocellular carcinoma and two with cutaneous melanoma. In the dose-escalation cohort, roughly four fifths of patients were male, and the mean age was approximately 60 years, with a range of about 20 to 79. The paper reports the monotherapy dose-escalation portion (N ≈ 50 patients) of the phase I ivuxolimab trial. The point of sequencing TCRbeta in the periphery was to test whether ivuxolimab changed TCR sequence diversity and drove clonal T-cell expansion. Prior anti-PD-1, anti-PD-L1 or anti-CTLA-4 therapy was permitted, and checkpoint inhibitors had been received by more than 35% of dose-escalation patients. Intravenous ivuxolimab was administered to patients every 2 weeks at six dose levels: 0.01, 0.1, 0.3, 1.5, 3 and 10 mg/kg. What the study reported, not specific to this receptor: After ivuxolimab, more expanded clones were found on average in CD8+ T cells than in CD4+ T cells. Low levels of normalized T-cell clonal expansion were also seen in some patients who did not respond. At doses of 0.1 to 3.0 mg/kg, clonal expansion of both CD4+ and CD8+ blood T cells was observed from baseline to week 6. Partial responders in the 0.1-3.0 mg/kg groups had among the lowest normalized peripheral clonal expansion, especially among CD8+ T cells. Antigen specificity was not determined for the clonally expanded peripheral T cells.

In regard to this clone: Its antigen is currently not known. Base qualities are not provided; no much larger clone lies one nucleotide away.

The trial excluded patients who had a history of autoimmune disease or were on systemic immunosuppression. Peripheral blood for TCR sequencing was drawn from every dose cohort at baseline, at cycle 4 day 1 and at cycle 7 day 1. Samples were obtained from an open-label, multicenter, first-in-human phase I dose-escalation trial of ivuxolimab. The trial enrolled adults with locally advanced or metastatic head and neck squamous cell, hepatocellular, melanoma or renal cell carcinoma. Before TCR sequencing, CD4+ T cells and CD8+ T cells were sorted from peripheral blood as separate populations. Taken from cysteine to phenylalanine, the CDR3 has 14 residues. Only the CDR3 region is kept as DNA, spanning 42 bases read in frame from base 1. Cut back by 2 bases and 5 bases, the V and J ends lie 13 bases apart. The germline V gene sets CDR1 to MNHEY and CDR2 to SVGAGI. Genomic DNA was extracted from sorted cells for sequencing of the TCRbeta CDR3 region. The immunoSEQ Assay was used to sequence the TCRbeta CDR3 regions. TCRdb stores this immuneACCESS table with in-frame sequences only. Part of the clones is absent; in the studies checked, under half of the shortfall reflects unresolved V genes, and no reason is known for the rest. This sample gives 52,000 or so clones in total; roughly 93% of them show up just once. The ten largest clones capture 15% to 20% of the sample.

This sequence was found in an adult with an advanced solid tumor such as melanoma, head and neck, liver or kidney cancer. The sequence is built from TRBV6-5 and TRBJ2-7, and the D gene may be TRBD2, 5 bases matching. Sample: CD4+ or CD8+ T cells sorted from blood, taken in a trial of the OX40 agonist ivuxolimab. The bases are TGTGCCAGCAGTTACCAAACTAGTACCCACGAGCAGTACTTC. This translates into CASSYQTSTHEQYF.